A selection of T cell receptor beta chains follows, all from one sample in a study of control samples from healthy donors and cancer patients. TCRdb's copy holds only in-frame clones and misses some; the assay was immunoSEQ multiplex PCR. This table has about 140,000 clones, 91% appearing once. The specimen sequenced was blood. The receptor source for this set is a man aged 18 to 30 in good health. Each CDR3 is given with its conserved first and last residue. A D gene is named only where the DNA matches it firmly. Some rows have no size entry. The others give once, few or many, or a class for an expanded clone.

d_call: -; clone_size: -; v_call: TRBV3-1/TRBV3-2; j_call: TRBJ1-1; cdr3_aa: CASSREPVGTEAFF; cdr3_nt: TGTGCCAGCAGCCGCGAGCCAGTGGGGACTGAAGCTTTCTTT
d_call: -; clone_size: once; v_call: TRBV4-3; j_call: TRBJ2-1; cdr3_aa: CASSQEADYNEQFF; cdr3_nt: TGCGCCAGCAGCCAAGAGGCCGATTACAATGAGCAGTTCTTC
d_call: TRBD1; clone_size: -; v_call: TRBV27; j_call: TRBJ2-7; cdr3_aa: CASSPPTGGRLGYEQYF; cdr3_nt: TGTGCCAGCAGTCCCCCGACAGGGGGCAGGCTAGGCTACGAGCAGTACTTC
d_call: -; clone_size: -; v_call: TRBV4-1; j_call: TRBJ2-7; cdr3_aa: CASSHRATVLGYEQYF; cdr3_nt: TGCGCCAGCAGCCACCGCGCGACGGTCCTAGGCTACGAGCAGTACTTC
d_call: -; clone_size: -; v_call: TRBV6-5; j_call: TRBJ2-2; cdr3_aa: CASSALITGELFF; cdr3_nt: TGTGCCAGCAGCGCTCTAATCACCGGGGAGCTGTTTTTT
d_call: -; clone_size: -; v_call: TRBV3-1/TRBV3-2; j_call: TRBJ1-2; cdr3_aa: CASSQGYGYTF; cdr3_nt: TGTGCCAGCAGCCAAGGTTATGGCTACACCTTC
d_call: -; clone_size: -; v_call: TRBV3-1/TRBV3-2; j_call: TRBJ2-7; cdr3_aa: CASSQEFHRDEQYF; cdr3_nt: TGTGCCAGCAGCCAGGAATTCCACAGGGACGAGCAGTACTTC
d_call: -; clone_size: once; v_call: TRBV21-1; j_call: TRBJ2-5; cdr3_aa: CASSKVATSHQETQYF; cdr3_nt: TGTGCCAGCAGCAAAGTGGCGACATCTCATCAAGAGACCCAGTACTTC
d_call: TRBD1; clone_size: -; v_call: TRBV2; j_call: TRBJ1-3; cdr3_aa: CASSERGGPYTIYF; cdr3_nt: TGTGCCAGCAGTGAAAGAGGGGGCCCGTACACCATATATTTT
d_call: TRBD1; clone_size: -; v_call: TRBV19; j_call: TRBJ1-1; cdr3_aa: CASRRTGGAFTEAFF; cdr3_nt: TGTGCCAGTAGAAGGACAGGGGGCGCGTTCACTGAAGCTTTCTTT
d_call: TRBD1; clone_size: -; v_call: TRBV19; j_call: TRBJ2-7; cdr3_aa: CASSDTGGPSYEQYF; cdr3_nt: TGTGCCAGTAGCGACACAGGGGGACCCTCCTACGAGCAGTACTTC
d_call: -; clone_size: -; v_call: TRBV10-2; j_call: TRBJ1-4; cdr3_aa: CASSEIGGKLFF; cdr3_nt: TGCGCCAGCAGTGAAATCGGCGGAAAACTGTTTTTT
d_call: -; clone_size: -; v_call: TRBV3-1/TRBV3-2; j_call: TRBJ1-5; cdr3_aa: CASIAAMWGNDSNQPQHF; cdr3_nt: TGTGCCAGCATCGCCGCTATGTGGGGTAACGATAGCAATCAGCCCCAGCATTTT
d_call: -; clone_size: -; v_call: TRBV7-3; j_call: TRBJ2-6; cdr3_aa: CASSPGRGISGANVLTF; cdr3_nt: TGTGCCAGCAGCCCGGGACGGGGGATCTCTGGGGCCAACGTCCTGACTTTC